This TCR beta chain is drawn from a study of cytomegalovirus exposure and HLA in healthy donors. Study-wide findings and caveats: Common viral pathogens seemed to be connected with several of the most significant clusters, according to a later analysis.

Primers: 60 Vbeta forward and 13 Jbeta reverse. Method: immunoSEQ multiplex PCR; TCRdb's copy keeps in-frame clones and lacks some. There are some 190,000 clones in the sample; roughly 79% occur only once, and 1.6% lies in the top ten. Only a few counts were recorded for this clone. Its antigen is as yet unknown. The receptor's source is a woman between 18 and 29 years old in good health and CMV-seronegative. What was sequenced was PBMCs.

For the CDR3, the DNA is TGTGCCAGCATACACGGGAAATTGAACACTGAAGCTTTCTTT. It specifies CASIHGKLNTEAFF. This chain links TRBV6-1 with TRBJ1-1; D not certain. Trimming shortened V by 7 bases and J by 0 bases, and 12 bases separated the two germline ends. The length of the CDR3 is 14 residues. Per the germline V gene, CDR1 is MNHNS and CDR2 is SASEGT.